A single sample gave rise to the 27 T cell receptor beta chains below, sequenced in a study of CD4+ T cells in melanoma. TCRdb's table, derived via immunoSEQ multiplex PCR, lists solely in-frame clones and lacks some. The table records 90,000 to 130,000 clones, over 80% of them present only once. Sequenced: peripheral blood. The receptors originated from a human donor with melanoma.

The CDR3 coding sequence is TGTGCCAGCAGTGCCTCCGGGACAGGGTTGTATACGCAGTATTTT. This gives the protein CASSASGTGLYTQYF. This sequence joins TRBV6-1 and TRBJ2-3; 9 bases align to TRBD1. V shed 4 bases, J shed 7 bases, and the junction held 9 bases outside the gene matches. Germline CDR1 MNHNS, CDR2 SASEGT. The CDR3 is 15 amino acids.

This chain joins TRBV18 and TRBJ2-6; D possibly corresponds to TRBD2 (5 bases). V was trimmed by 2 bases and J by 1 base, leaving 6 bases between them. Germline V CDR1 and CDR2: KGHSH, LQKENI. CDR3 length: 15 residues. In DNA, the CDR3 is TGTGCCAGCTCACCATCGGGGTCTGGGGCCAACGTCCTGACTTTC. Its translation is CASSPSGSGANVLTF. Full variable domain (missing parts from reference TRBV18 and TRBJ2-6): NAGVMQNPRHLVRRRGQEARLRCSPMKGHSHVYWYRQLPEEGLKFMVYLQKENIIDESGMPKERFSAEFPKEGPSILRIQQVVRGDSAAYFCASSPSGSGANVLTFGAGSRLTVL.

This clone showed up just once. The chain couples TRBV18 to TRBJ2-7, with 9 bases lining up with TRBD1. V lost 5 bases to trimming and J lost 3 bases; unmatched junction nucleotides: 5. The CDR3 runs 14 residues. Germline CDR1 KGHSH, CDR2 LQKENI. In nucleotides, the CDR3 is TGTGCCAGCTCATTCTCGGGACAGGGCTACGAGCAGTACTTC. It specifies CASSFSGQGYEQYF.

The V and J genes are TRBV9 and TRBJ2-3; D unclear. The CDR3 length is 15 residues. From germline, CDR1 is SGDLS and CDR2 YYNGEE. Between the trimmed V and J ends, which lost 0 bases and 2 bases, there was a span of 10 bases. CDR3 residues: CASSVATAYTDTQYF. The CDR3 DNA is TGTGCCAGCAGCGTAGCAACAGCCTACACAGATACGCAGTATTTT.

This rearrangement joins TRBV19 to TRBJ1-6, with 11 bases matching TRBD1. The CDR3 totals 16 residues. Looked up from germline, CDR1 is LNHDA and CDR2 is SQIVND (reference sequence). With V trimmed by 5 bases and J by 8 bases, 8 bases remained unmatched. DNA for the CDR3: TGTGCCAGTAGTCTGGATGGACAGGGGGCTTATTCACCCCTCCACTTT. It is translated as CASSLDGQGAYSPLHF. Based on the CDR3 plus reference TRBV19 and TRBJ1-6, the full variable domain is DGGITQSPKYLFRKEGQNVTLSCEQNLNHDAMYWYRQDPGQGLRLIYYSQIVNDFQKGDIAEGYSVSREKKESFPLTVTSAQKNPTAFYLCASSLDGQGAYSPLHFGNGTRLTVT.

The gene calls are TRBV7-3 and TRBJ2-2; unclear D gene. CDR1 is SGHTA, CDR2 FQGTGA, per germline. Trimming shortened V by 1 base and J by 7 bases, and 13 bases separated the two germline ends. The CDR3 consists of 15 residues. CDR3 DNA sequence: TGTGCCAGCAGCTTAAGAGACCCCCCCGGCGGGGAGCTGTTTTTT. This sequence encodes CASSLRDPPGGELFF.

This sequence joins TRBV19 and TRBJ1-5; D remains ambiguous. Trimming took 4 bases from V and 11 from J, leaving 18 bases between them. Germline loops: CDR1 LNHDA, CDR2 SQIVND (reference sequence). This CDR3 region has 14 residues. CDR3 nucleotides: TGTGCCAGTAGTACGGGTCTTCCTCGACCGGCCCAGCATTTT. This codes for CASSTGLPRPAQHF.

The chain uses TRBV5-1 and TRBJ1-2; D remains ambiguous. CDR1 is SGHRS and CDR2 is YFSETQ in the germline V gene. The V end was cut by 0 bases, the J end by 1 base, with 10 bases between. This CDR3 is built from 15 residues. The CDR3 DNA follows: TGCGCCAGCAGCTTGGAAAGCTCTCTTAACTATGGCTACACCTTC. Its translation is CASSLESSLNYGYTF.

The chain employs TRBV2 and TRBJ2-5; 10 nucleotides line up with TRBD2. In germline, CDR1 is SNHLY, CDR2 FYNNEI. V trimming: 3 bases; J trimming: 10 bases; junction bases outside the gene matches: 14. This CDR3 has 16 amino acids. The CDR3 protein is CASSDKLRTSGGSQYF. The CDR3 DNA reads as TGTGCCAGCAGTGATAAGCTTAGGACTAGCGGCGGGAGCCAGTACTTC.

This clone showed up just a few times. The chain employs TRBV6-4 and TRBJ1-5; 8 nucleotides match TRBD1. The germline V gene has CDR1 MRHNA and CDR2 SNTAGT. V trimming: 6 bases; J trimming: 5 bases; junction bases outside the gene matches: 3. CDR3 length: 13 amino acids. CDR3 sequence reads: CASSSDRDQPQHF. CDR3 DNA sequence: TGTGCCAGCAGCTCGGACAGGGATCAGCCCCAGCATTTT.

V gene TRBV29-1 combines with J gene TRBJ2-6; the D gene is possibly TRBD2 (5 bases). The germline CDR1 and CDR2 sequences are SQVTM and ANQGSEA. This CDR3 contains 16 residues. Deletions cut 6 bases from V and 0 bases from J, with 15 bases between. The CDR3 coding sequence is TGCAGCGTCGAGTTAGGGAGCTTCTCTGGGGCCAACGTCCTGACTTTC. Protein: CSVELGSFSGANVLTF.

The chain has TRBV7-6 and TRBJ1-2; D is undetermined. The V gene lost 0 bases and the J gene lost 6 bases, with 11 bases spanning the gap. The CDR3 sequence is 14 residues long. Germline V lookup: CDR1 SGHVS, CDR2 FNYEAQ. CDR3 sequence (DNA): TGTGCCAGCAGCTTAGCGGGAGAAGGGCATGGCTACACCTTC. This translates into CASSLAGEGHGYTF.

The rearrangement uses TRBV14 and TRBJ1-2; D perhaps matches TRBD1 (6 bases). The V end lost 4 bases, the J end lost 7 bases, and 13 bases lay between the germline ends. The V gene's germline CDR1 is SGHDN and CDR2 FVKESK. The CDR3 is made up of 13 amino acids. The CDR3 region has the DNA TGTGCCAGCAGCCTTCCGGGGGCCCCTGGCTACACCTTC. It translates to CASSLPGAPGYTF. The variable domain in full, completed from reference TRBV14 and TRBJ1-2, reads EAGVTQFPSHSVIEKGQTVTLRCDPISGHDNLYWYRRVMGKEIKFLLHFVKESKQDESGMPNNRFLAERTGGTYSTLKVQPAELEDSGVYFCASSLPGAPGYTFGSGTRLTVV.

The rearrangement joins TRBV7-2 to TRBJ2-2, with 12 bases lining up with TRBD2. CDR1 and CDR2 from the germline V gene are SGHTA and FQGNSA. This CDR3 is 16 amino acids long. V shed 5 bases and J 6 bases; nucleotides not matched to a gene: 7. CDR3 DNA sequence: TGTGCCAGCAGCCCCTTGACTAGCGGGGGAGCCGGGGAGCTGTTTTTT. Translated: CASSPLTSGGAGELFF.

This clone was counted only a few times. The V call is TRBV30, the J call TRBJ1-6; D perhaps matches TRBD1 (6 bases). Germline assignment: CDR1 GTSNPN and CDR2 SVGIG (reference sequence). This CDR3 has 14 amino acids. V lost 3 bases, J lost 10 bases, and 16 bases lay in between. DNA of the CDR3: TGTGCCTGGAGGGTTGGGACACGGATGTCACCCCTCCACTTT. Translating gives CAWRVGTRMSPLHF.

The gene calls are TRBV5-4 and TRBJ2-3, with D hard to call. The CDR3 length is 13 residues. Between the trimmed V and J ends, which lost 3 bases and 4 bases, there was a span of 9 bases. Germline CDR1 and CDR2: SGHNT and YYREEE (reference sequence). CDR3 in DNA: TGTGCCAGCAGCTCTGCAGGTGCAGATACGCAGTATTTT. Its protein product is CASSSAGADTQYF.

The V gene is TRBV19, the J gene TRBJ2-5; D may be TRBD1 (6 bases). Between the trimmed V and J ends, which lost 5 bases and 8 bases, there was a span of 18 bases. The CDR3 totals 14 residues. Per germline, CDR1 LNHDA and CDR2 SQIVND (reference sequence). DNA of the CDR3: TGTGCCAGTAGTGGACAGCCCGAGAAGGCTACCCAGTACTTC. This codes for CASSGQPEKATQYF. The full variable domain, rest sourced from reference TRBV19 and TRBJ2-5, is DGGITQSPKYLFRKEGQNVTLSCEQNLNHDAMYWYRQDPGQGLRLIYYSQIVNDFQKGDIAEGYSVSREKKESFPLTVTSAQKNPTAFYLCASSGQPEKATQYFGPGTRLLVL.

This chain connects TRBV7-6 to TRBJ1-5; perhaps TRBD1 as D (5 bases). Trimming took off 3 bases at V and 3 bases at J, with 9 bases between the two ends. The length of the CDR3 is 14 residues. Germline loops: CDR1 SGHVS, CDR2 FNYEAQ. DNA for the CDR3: TGTGCCAGCAGCTTGCCAGGGAACAATCAGCCCCAGCATTTT. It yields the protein CASSLPGNNQPQHF.

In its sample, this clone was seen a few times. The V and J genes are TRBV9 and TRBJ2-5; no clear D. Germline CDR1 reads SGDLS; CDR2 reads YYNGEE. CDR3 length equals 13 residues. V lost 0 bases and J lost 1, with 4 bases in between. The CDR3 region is CASSVALQETQYF. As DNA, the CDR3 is TGTGCCAGCAGCGTAGCTCTCCAAGAGACCCAGTACTTC. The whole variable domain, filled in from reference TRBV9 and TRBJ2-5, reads DSGVTQTPKHLITATGQRVTLRCSPRSGDLSVYWYQQSLDQGLQFLIQYYNGEERAKGNILERFSAQQFPDLHSELNLSSLELGDSALYFCASSVALQETQYFGPGTRLLVL.

The CDR3 DNA follows: TGTGCCAGTAGTACCGGACAGGGCCACGGACAGCCCCAGCATTTT. It yields the protein CASSTGQGHGQPQHF. The J gene is TRBJ1-5, the V gene TRBV19; 8 bases align to TRBD1. The CDR3 is 15 residues long. The germline CDR1 and CDR2 sequences are LNHDA and SQIVND (reference sequence). V shed 4 bases, J shed 7 bases, and the junction held 9 bases outside the gene matches. The full variable domain, in which reference TRBV19 and TRBJ1-5 provide the parts outside the CDR3, is DGGITQSPKYLFRKEGQNVTLSCEQNLNHDAMYWYRQDPGQGLRLIYYSQIVNDFQKGDIAEGYSVSREKKESFPLTVTSAQKNPTAFYLCASSTGQGHGQPQHFGDGTRLSIL.

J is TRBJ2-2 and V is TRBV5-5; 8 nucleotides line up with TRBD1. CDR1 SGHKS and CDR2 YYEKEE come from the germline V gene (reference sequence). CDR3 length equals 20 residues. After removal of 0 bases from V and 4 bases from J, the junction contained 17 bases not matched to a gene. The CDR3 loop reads CASSLAIRGRLILGTGELFF. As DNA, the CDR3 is TGTGCCAGCAGCTTGGCTATCAGGGGGCGCTTAATTTTGGGCACCGGGGAGCTGTTTTTT.

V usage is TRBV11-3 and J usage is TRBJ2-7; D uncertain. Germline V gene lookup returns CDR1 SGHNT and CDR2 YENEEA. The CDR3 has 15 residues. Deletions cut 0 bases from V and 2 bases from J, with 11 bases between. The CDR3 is CASSLDRAGPYEQYF. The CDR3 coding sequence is TGTGCCAGCAGCTTAGATCGGGCTGGACCCTACGAGCAGTACTTC.

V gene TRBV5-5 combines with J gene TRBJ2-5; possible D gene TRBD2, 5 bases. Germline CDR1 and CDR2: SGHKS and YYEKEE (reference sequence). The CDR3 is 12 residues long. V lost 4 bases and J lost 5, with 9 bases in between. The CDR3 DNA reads TGTGCCAGCAGCGTACTAGGGGAGACCCAGTACTTC. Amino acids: CASSVLGETQYF.

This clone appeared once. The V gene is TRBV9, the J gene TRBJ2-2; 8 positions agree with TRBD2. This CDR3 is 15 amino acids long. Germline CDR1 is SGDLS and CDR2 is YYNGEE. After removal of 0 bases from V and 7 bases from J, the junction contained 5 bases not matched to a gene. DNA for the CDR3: TGTGCCAGCAGCGTAGTTGCGGGAGGTAACGGGGAGCTGTTTTTT. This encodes CASSVVAGGNGELFF.

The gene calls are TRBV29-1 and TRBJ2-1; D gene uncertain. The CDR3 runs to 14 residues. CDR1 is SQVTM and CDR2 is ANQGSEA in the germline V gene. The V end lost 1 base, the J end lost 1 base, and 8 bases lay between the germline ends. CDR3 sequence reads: CSVEGGGSYNEQFF. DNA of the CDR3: TGCAGCGTTGAAGGTGGTGGTTCCTACAATGAGCAGTTCTTC.

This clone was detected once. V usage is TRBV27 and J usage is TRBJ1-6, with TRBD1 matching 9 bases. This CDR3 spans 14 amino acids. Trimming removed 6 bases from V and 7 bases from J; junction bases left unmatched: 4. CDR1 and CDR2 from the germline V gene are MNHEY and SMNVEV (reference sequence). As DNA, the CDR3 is TGTGCCAGCAGATTGACAGGGGGAAATTCACCCCTCCACTTT. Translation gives CASRLTGGNSPLHF.

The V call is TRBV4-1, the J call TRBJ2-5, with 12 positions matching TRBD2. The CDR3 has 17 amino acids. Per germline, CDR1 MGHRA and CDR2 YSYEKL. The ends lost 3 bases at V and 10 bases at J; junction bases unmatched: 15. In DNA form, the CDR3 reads TGCGCCAGCAGCCACCCCAGGACTAGCGGGGTTCCCATGTTCCAGTACTTC. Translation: CASSHPRTSGVPMFQYF.